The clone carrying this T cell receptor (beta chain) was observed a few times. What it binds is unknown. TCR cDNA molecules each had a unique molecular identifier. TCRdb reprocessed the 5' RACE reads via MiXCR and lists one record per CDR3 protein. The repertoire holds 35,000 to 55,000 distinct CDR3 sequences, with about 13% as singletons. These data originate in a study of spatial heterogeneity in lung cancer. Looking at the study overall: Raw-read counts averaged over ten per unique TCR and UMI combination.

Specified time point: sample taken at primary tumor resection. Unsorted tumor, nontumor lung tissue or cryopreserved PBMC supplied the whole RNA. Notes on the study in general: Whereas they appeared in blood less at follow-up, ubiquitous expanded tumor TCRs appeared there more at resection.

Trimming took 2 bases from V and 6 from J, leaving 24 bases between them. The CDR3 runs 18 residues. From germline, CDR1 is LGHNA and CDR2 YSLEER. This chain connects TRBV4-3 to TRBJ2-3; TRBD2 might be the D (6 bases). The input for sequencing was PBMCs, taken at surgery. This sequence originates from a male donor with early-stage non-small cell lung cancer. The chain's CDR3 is CASSQKGASALTTDTQYF. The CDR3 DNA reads TGCGCCAGCAGCCAAAAGGGAGCTAGCGCGCTAACTACGGATACGCAGTATTTT.